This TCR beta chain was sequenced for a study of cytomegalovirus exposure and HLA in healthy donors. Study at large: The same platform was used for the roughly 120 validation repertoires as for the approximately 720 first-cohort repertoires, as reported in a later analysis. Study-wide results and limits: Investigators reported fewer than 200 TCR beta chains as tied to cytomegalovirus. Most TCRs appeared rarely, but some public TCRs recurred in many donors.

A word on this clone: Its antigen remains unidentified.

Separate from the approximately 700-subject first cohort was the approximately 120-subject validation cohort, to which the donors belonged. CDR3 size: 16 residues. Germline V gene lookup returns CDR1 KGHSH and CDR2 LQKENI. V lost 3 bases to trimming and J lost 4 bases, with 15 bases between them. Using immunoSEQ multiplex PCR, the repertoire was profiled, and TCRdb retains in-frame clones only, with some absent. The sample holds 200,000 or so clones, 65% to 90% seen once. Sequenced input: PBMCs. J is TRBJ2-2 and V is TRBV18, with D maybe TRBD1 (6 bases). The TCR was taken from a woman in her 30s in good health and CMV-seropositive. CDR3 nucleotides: TGTGCCAGCTCACCGAGGAATCAGGGGATCACCGGGGAGCTGTTTTTT. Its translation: CASSPRNQGITGELFF.